Listed here are 15 T cell receptor beta chains from one sample, sequenced in a study of blood T cell repertoires in COVID-19. Some clones are missing from TCRdb's copy, which holds only in-frame ones; the method was immunoSEQ multiplex PCR. The table lists around 300,000 clones, about 90% of them singletons, with about 4.5% in the top ten. Source material: PBMCs or T cells enriched from blood (not recorded which). The receptors were sampled from a woman younger than 35 with acute COVID-19.

The table lists this clone with a count of one. The sample has other DNA sequences that encode this CDR3 too. V gene TRBV19 combines with J gene TRBJ1-1; D call uncertain. Germline assignment: CDR1 LNHDA and CDR2 SQIVND (reference sequence). This CDR3 has 13 residues. The ends were cut back, 5 bases at V and 1 base at J, with 8 bases in the middle. The CDR3, as DNA: TGTGCCAGTAGTCCCCGTCCGAACACTGAAGCTTTCTTT. Translated: CASSPRPNTEAFF.

This chain uses TRBV6-4 with TRBJ2-1; TRBD2 matches 7 bases. Germline CDR1 is MRHNA and CDR2 is SNTAGT. The CDR3 runs 14 residues. V was clipped by 6 bases and J by 5 bases; unmatched bases: 7. The CDR3 spells CASSPSGDNNEQFF. CDR3 nucleotides: TGTGCCAGCAGCCCTAGCGGCGATAACAATGAGCAGTTCTTC.

J is TRBJ1-5 and V is TRBV24-1; D not resolved. In germline, CDR1 is KGHDR, CDR2 SFDVKD. The CDR3 contains 15 residues. Trimming pared 6 bases from V and 2 bases from J, leaving 13 bases between. The CDR3 region is CATSPHGGGNQPQHF. The CDR3 nucleotides are TGTGCCACCAGTCCACATGGCGGGGGCAATCAGCCCCAGCATTTT.

The rearrangement joins TRBV28 to TRBJ2-7, with 12 positions matching TRBD1. The V gene end was trimmed by 0 bases and the J gene end by 8 bases; junction bases not matched to a gene: 5. The CDR3 totals 15 residues. Germline CDR1 reads MDHEN; CDR2 reads SYDVKM. CDR3 in DNA: TGTGCCAGCAGTTTATGGGGGACAGGGGGCCAGCAGCAGTACTTC. This sequence encodes CASSLWGTGGQQQYF.

This clone appeared once. The chain joins TRBV16 to TRBJ1-6; D is perhaps TRBD1 (5 bases). This CDR3 contains 18 residues. V was pared by 0 bases and J by 0 bases, with 12 bases between. Germline loops: CDR1 KGHSY, CDR2 FQNENV. As DNA, the CDR3 is TGTGCCAGCAGCCAATCGAGACAGCTCAGCTCCTATAATTCACCCCTCCACTTT. This encodes CASSQSRQLSSYNSPLHF.

The chain carries TRBV6-5 and TRBJ2-5; 11 nucleotides align to TRBD1. From germline, CDR1 is MNHEY and CDR2 SVGAGI. J gave up 4 bases and V 2 bases, and 6 bases lay outside the gene matches. The CDR3 runs 16 residues. The CDR3 here is CASSYKGGQGGETQYF. The CDR3 DNA reads as TGTGCCAGCAGTTACAAGGGGGGACAGGGGGGAGAGACCCAGTACTTC.

This clone has more than one count but fewer than ten. The chain uses TRBV27 and TRBJ2-2, with D hard to call. Germline loops: CDR1 MNHEY, CDR2 SMNVEV (reference sequence). Trimming cost V 2 bases and J 4 bases, with 8 bases left between them. This CDR3 region has 14 residues. CDR3 residues: CASSLSASTGELFF. The CDR3 DNA follows: TGTGCCAGCAGTTTAAGTGCGAGCACCGGGGAGCTGTTTTTT.

This chain links TRBV14 with TRBJ1-1; D perhaps matches TRBD1 (6 bases). The CDR3 is 13 amino acids. V gave up 7 bases and J gave up 1 base, with 10 bases separating them. Germline values: CDR1 SGHDN, CDR2 FVKESK. CDR3 amino acids: CASKIGGNTEAFF. The CDR3 bases are TGTGCCAGCAAAATAGGGGGGAACACTGAAGCTTTCTTT.

The gene calls are TRBV11-2 and TRBJ1-2; unclear D gene. The CDR3 is made up of 13 amino acids. The V end lost 1 base, the J end lost 3 bases, and 6 bases lay between the germline ends. Germline CDR1 SGHAT, CDR2 FQNNGV. For the CDR3, the DNA is TGTGCCAGCAGCTTAGGCAGTGACTATGGCTACACCTTC. Translation gives CASSLGSDYGYTF.

This sequence joins TRBV9 and TRBJ2-1; D possibly corresponds to TRBD1 (5 bases). This CDR3 is 14 amino acids long. Trimming pared 3 bases from V and 6 bases from J, leaving 13 bases between. Germline V gene sequence: CDR1 SGDLS, CDR2 YYNGEE. The CDR3, as DNA: TGTGCCAGCAGCGGGGCTCACCAGGGCAATGAGCAGTTCTTC. Encoded protein: CASSGAHQGNEQFF. Combining the CDR3 with reference TRBV9 and TRBJ2-1 gives the whole variable domain DSGVTQTPKHLITATGQRVTLRCSPRSGDLSVYWYQQSLDQGLQFLIQYYNGEERAKGNILERFSAQQFPDLHSELNLSSLELGDSALYFCASSGAHQGNEQFFGPGTRLTVL.

The CDR3 is CASSPRTGEQYF. In DNA, the CDR3 is TGCGCCAGCAGCCCCCGGACAGGCGAGCAGTACTTC. The chain recombines TRBV5-1 with TRBJ2-7; 7 nucleotides match TRBD1. Germline V gene data show CDR1 as SGHRS and CDR2 as YFSETQ. The CDR3 is made up of 12 amino acids. With V trimmed by 4 bases and J by 6 bases, 4 bases remained unmatched.

The chain has TRBV28 and TRBJ1-5; the D gene is possibly TRBD1 (5 bases). Germline V CDR1 and CDR2: MDHEN, SYDVKM. V was trimmed by 7 bases and J by 8 bases, leaving 18 bases between them. This CDR3 has 14 residues. The CDR3: CASTSGHPVEPQHF. DNA for the CDR3: TGTGCCAGCACATCAGGACACCCGGTTGAGCCCCAGCATTTT.

This chain connects TRBV19 to TRBJ1-4, with D maybe TRBD1 (6 bases). V shed 4 bases and J shed 5 bases, with 11 bases lying between them. CDR3 length equals 14 residues. In germline, CDR1 is LNHDA, CDR2 SQIVND (reference sequence). The CDR3 DNA reads TGTGCCAGTAGTACCCAGGGGTCCAATGAAAAACTGTTTTTT. The encoded protein is CASSTQGSNEKLFF.

The rearrangement joins TRBV21-1 to TRBJ1-1. TRBV21-1 is shown as a pseudogene. The CDR3 has 11 residues. The CDR3 loop reads CASNVSGEAFF. Written as DNA, the CDR3 is TGTGCCAGCAATGTTTCCGGTGAAGCTTTCTTT.

J is TRBJ1-2 and V is TRBV7-9, with 10 nucleotides matching TRBD1. The trim removed 1 base at V and 1 base at J, leaving 3 bases unmatched. Per germline, CDR1 SEHNR and CDR2 FQNEAQ (reference sequence). This CDR3 contains 16 residues. The CDR3 is CASSLVGTGVNYGYTF. CDR3 bases: TGTGCCAGCAGCTTAGTCGGGACAGGGGTTAACTATGGCTACACCTTC.